Listed here are 13 T cell receptor beta chains from one sample, sequenced in a study of T cell repertoires in cytomegalovirus infection (dated by TCRdb to between 2017 and 2020). Sequencer: Illumina HiSeq 1500. TCRdb trimmed public reads at Q25 via fastp, called clones via MiXCR and kept in-frame beta chains. Records with the same CDR3 protein are collapsed into one entry carrying the most frequent genes and DNA. The sample table contains 680,000 or so distinct CDR3 sequences; only one count was recorded for approximately 34% of them. About 2.8% of the sample goes to the ten largest clones. The material sequenced was PBMCs. These receptors all stem from a human donor in good health (CMV status not recorded). Some clones in this sample may be carry-over from other donors' samples.

The rearrangement uses TRBV19 and TRBJ2-1, with D possibly matching TRBD1 (8 bases). Per germline, CDR1 LNHDA and CDR2 SQIVND (reference sequence). Deletions cut 6 bases from V and 0 bases from J, with 15 bases between. This CDR3 contains 16 residues. Written as DNA, the CDR3 is TGTGCCAGTAGACCGAACAGGGGGGGCTCCTACAATGAGCAGTTCTTC. It encodes CASRPNRGGSYNEQFF.

The chain uses TRBV25-1 and TRBJ1-5, with D perhaps TRBD1 (5 bases). The V and J ends lost 3 bases and 3 bases respectively, with 6 bases between them. Germline V gives CDR1 MGHDK, CDR2 SYGVNS. The CDR3 loop spans 13 amino acids. CDR3 in DNA: TGTGCCAGCAGTGACAGGGACAATCAGCCCCAGCATTTT. Its translation: CASSDRDNQPQHF. Full variable domain (outside the CDR3, taken from reference TRBV25-1 and TRBJ1-5): EADIYQTPRYLVIGTGKKITLECSQTMGHDKMYWYQQDPGMELHLIHYSYGVNSTEKGDLSSESTVSRIRTEHFPLTLESARPSHTSQYLCASSDRDNQPQHFGDGTRLSIL.

The V and J genes are TRBV27 and TRBJ1-1; TRBD1 might be the D (5 bases). This CDR3 is 20 amino acids long. Deletions cut 0 bases from V and 0 bases from J, with 23 bases between. CDR1 and CDR2 from the germline V gene are MNHEY and SMNVEV (reference sequence). The CDR3 sequence: CASSLSVLGKAGTMNTEAFF. The CDR3 region has the DNA TGTGCCAGCAGTTTATCAGTATTAGGGAAGGCAGGGACCATGAACACTGAAGCTTTCTTT.

This clonotype came up a few times. The V and J genes are TRBV6-1 and TRBJ2-5; 10 bases map to TRBD1. V lost 6 bases to trimming and J lost 6 bases; unmatched junction nucleotides: 13. This CDR3 comprises 16 residues. Germline CDR1 is MNHNS and CDR2 is SASEGT. CDR3 amino acids: CASSLSPDRGQQTQYF. CDR3 nucleotides: TGTGCCAGCAGCCTATCTCCCGACAGGGGGCAACAGACCCAGTACTTC.

The V gene is TRBV7-2, the J gene TRBJ1-5, with 7 bases fitting TRBD1. The CDR3 totals 19 residues. Germline V gene sequence: CDR1 SGHTA, CDR2 FQGNSA. J lost 0 bases, V lost 3 bases, and 14 bases had no gene match. This CDR3 reads CASSFSGGQLFYSNQPQHF. The CDR3 nucleotides read TGTGCCAGCAGCTTTTCCGGGGGACAGTTGTTCTATAGCAATCAGCCCCAGCATTTT.

This clonotype has just a few counts. V and J are TRBV6-1 and TRBJ1-2, with D tentatively TRBD1 (6 bases). This CDR3 is 14 amino acids long. V was shortened by 5 bases and J by 1 base, with 11 bases between the two germline ends. From germline, CDR1 is MNHNS and CDR2 SASEGT. The CDR3, as DNA: TGTGCCAGCAGTCGAGGACAGATTAACTATGGCTACACCTTC. Protein: CASSRGQINYGYTF.

The table lists this clonotype with a few counts. The V call is TRBV10-3, the J call TRBJ2-7, with unresolved D. Germline V gives CDR1 ENHRY, CDR2 SYGVKD. This CDR3 has 14 residues. V lost 2 bases and J lost 2, with 10 bases in between. DNA of the CDR3: TGTGCCATCAGTGAGACGGACGGCACCTACGAGCAGTACTTC. It encodes CAISETDGTYEQYF.

This clonotype was seen more than once but under ten times. This chain links TRBV20-1 with TRBJ2-5; D might be TRBD2 (6 bases). This CDR3 region has 16 residues. Looked up from germline, CDR1 is DFQATT and CDR2 is SNEGSKA (reference sequence). V lost 3 bases and J 3 bases, leaving 20 bases between the germline ends. CDR3 in amino acids: CSASRRVSGTKETQYF. CDR3 DNA sequence: TGCAGTGCTAGCCGCCGGGTTAGCGGAACTAAAGAGACCCAGTACTTC.

The V and J genes are TRBV12-3 or TRBV12-4 and TRBJ1-2; D not resolved. The CDR3 has 13 residues. Trimming pared 7 bases from V and 8 bases from J, leaving 17 bases between. In nucleotides, the CDR3 is TGTGCCAGCACCCCCGGACCGAGAGTAGGCTACACCTTC. Encoded protein: CASTPGPRVGYTF.

This clonotype was seen only a few times. The J gene is TRBJ1-3, the V gene TRBV28; D is perhaps TRBD1 (5 bases). The germline V gene encodes CDR1 MDHEN and CDR2 SYDVKM. CDR3 length equals 14 residues. The ends were cut back, 7 bases at V and 4 bases at J, with 14 bases in the middle. CDR3 nucleotide sequence: TGTGCCAGCACCATGGGGCCTCCCGGAAACACCATATATTTT. Amino acids: CASTMGPPGNTIYF. Full variable domain (remainder filled in from reference TRBV28 and TRBJ1-3): DVKVTQSSRYLVKRTGEKVFLECVQDMDHENMFWYRQDPGLGLRLIYFSYDVKMKEKGDIPEGYSVSREKKERFSLILESASTNQTSMYLCASTMGPPGNTIYFGEGSWLTVV.

This clonotype was seen repeatedly, ten times or more. This chain links TRBV28 with TRBJ2-7, with 10 bases fitting TRBD2. The CDR3 length is 15 residues. V was pared by 4 bases and J by 2 bases, with 5 bases of the junction left unmatched. Germline V gene data show CDR1 as MDHEN and CDR2 as SYDVKM. For the CDR3, the DNA is TGTGCCAGCAGTTCCCCCGGGACTAGCGCCTACGAGCAGTACTTC. This sequence encodes CASSSPGTSAYEQYF.

This clonotype has more than one count but fewer than ten. The chain recombines TRBV7-6 with TRBJ2-5; 7 positions agree with TRBD1. CDR3 length: 17 residues. Germline CDR1 and CDR2: SGHVS and FNYEAQ. V was clipped by 5 bases and J by 2 bases; unmatched bases: 14. DNA for the CDR3: TGTGCCAGCAGCCTTGGGAGTAGGACAGGCTCGCAAGAGACCCAGTACTTC. Translating gives CASSLGSRTGSQETQYF.

About this clonotype: This may come from a read error, since a much larger clone is one base off. V gene TRBV7-2 combines with J gene TRBJ2-5; unclear D gene. Per the germline V gene, CDR1 is SGHTA and CDR2 is FQGNSA. The CDR3 runs to 13 residues. The V end was cut by 0 bases, the J end by 7 bases, with 9 bases between. The CDR3 spells CASSLAGPATQYF. CDR3 coding DNA: TGTGCCAGCAGCTTAGCAGGGCCCGCGACCCAGTACTTC. Supplemented by reference TRBV7-2 and TRBJ2-5, the full variable domain reads GAGVSQSPSNKVTEKGKDVELRCDPISGHTALYWYRQSLGQGLEFLIYFQGNSAPDKSGLPSDRFSAERTGGSVSTLTIQRTQQEDSAVYLCASSLAGPATQYFGPGTRLLVL.